One T cell receptor beta chain is described in this entry. Antigen unknown. This specimen comes from a study of cytomegalovirus exposure and HLA in healthy donors. Study results and limitations: A later look showed TCR association rates differing by HLA locus, highest for DRB1 and lowest for HLA-C.

The length of the CDR3 is 15 residues. V lost 4 bases and J 0 bases, leaving 10 bases between the germline ends. Germline V gene sequence: CDR1 SNHLY, CDR2 FYNNEI. The PCR had 60 Vbeta and 13 Jbeta primers. Per the authors' pipeline: Roughly 80 million unique TCR beta chains, 10 million to 14 million shared, were counted in a later analysis. Assay used: immunoSEQ multiplex PCR; TCRdb lists only in-frame clones, some missing. The DNA gave D and trimming, while V, J and clone size come from that table. This sample yields 200,000 or so clones, of which about 85% are seen a single time; around 4% belongs to the top ten.

The source material was PBMCs. This clonotype was sampled from a man over 45 in good health and CMV-seronegative. This rearrangement joins TRBV2 to TRBJ1-3, with a possible D match to TRBD1 (6 bases). The CDR3 nucleotides are TGTGCCAGCAGTGTGGACAGACTCTCTGGAAACACCATATATTTT. Translated: CASSVDRLSGNTIYF.